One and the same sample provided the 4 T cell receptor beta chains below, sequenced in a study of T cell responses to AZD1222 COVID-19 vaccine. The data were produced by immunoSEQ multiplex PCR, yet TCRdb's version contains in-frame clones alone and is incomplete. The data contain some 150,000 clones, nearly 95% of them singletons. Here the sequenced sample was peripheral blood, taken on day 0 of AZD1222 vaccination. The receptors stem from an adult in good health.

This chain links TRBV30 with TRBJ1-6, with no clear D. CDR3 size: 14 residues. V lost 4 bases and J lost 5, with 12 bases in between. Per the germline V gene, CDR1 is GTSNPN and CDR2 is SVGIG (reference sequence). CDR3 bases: TGTGCCTGGAATAGGGAATTGAATAATTCACCCCTCCACTTT. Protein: CAWNRELNNSPLHF.

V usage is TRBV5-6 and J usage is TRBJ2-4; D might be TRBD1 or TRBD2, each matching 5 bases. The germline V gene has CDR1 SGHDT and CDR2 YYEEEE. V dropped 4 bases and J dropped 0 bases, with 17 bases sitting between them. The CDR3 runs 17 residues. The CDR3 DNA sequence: TGTGCCAGCAGCGTCCACCGGGGCCTACTAGCCAAAAACATTCAGTACTTC. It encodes CASSVHRGLLAKNIQYF.

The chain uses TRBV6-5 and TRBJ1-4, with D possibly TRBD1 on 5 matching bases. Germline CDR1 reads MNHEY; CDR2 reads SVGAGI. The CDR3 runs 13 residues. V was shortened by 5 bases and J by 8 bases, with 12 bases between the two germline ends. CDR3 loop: CASSTTGGEKLFF. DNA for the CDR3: TGTGCCAGCAGTACCACAGGTGGCGAAAAACTGTTTTTT.

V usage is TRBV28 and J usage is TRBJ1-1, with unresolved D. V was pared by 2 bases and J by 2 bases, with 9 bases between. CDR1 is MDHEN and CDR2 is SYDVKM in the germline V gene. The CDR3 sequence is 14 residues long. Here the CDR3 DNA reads TGTGCCAGCAGTTTAGGAGGGTTTAACACTGAAGCTTTCTTT. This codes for CASSLGGFNTEAFF.